This is a list of T cell receptor beta chains from one sample in a study of Ad26.COV2.S vaccination and SARS-CoV-2 variants. Some clones are missing from TCRdb's copy, which holds only in-frame ones; the method was immunoSEQ multiplex PCR. The table includes some 320,000 clones, 86% detected once. The specimen comprised peripheral blood, sampled in a trial of Ad26.COV2.S vaccine versus placebo. These receptors came from a person between 18 and 65 years old who received the Ad26.COV2.S COVID-19 vaccine or a placebo. CDR3s include the opening cysteine and the closing phenylalanine or tryptophan. D genes are given only for firm matches. Size values are once, few and many counts, or a class for expanded clones, and some rows have none.

D gene,J gene,V gene,clone size,CDR3 length,CDR3 protein,CDR3 DNA
TRBD2,TRBJ2-7,TRBV19,-,20,CASSIDPRLAGGSHTYEQYF,TGTGCCAGTAGTATAGACCCCCGACTAGCGGGGGGCTCCCATACTTACGAGCAGTACTTC
TRBD1,TRBJ2-7,TRBV11-3,-,15,CASSLAGTGSYEQYF,TGTGCCAGCAGCTTAGCCGGGACAGGCTCCTACGAGCAGTACTTC
TRBD1,TRBJ1-2,TRBV7-9,once,18,CASSLSRSNGDSLFGYTF,TGTGCCAGCAGCCTTTCACGATCGAACGGGGACAGTCTGTTTGGCTACACCTTC
TRBD1,TRBJ1-1,TRBV7-8,-,11,CASSRQGTAFF,TGTGCCAGCAGCCGACAGGGGACAGCTTTCTTT
TRBD1,TRBJ1-6,TRBV2,-,13,CASSQGQSLTLHF,TGTGCCAGCAGTCAGGGACAGTCTCTAACCCTCCACTTT
-,TRBJ2-7,TRBV5-8,-,11,CASSPRQLPYF,TGTGCCAGCAGCCCCAGACAGCTCCCGTACTTC
-,TRBJ2-1,TRBV19,-,15,CASSIAGSSYNEQFF,TGTGCCAGTAGTATAGCGGGGAGCTCCTACAATGAGCAGTTCTTC
-,TRBJ1-2,TRBV18,-,12,CASSSADYGYTF,TGTGCCAGCTCTTCAGCTGACTATGGCTACACCTTC
-,TRBJ2-7,TRBV5-4,-,14,CASSFGRVPYEQYF,TGTGCCAGCAGCTTTGGCAGGGTGCCCTACGAGCAGTACTTC
-,TRBJ1-3,TRBV30,-,16,CAWSVSALKAGNTIYF,TGTGCCTGGAGTGTTTCGGCCCTAAAAGCTGGAAACACCATATATTTT
TRBD1,TRBJ2-2,TRBV30,-,15,CAWGGDRVGTGELFF,TGTGCCTGGGGGGGAGACAGGGTTGGCACCGGGGAGCTGTTTTTT
-,TRBJ2-2,TRBV20-1,-,14,CSASPGRNTGELFF,TGCAGTGCTAGTCCGGGTAGGAACACCGGGGAGCTGTTTTTT
TRBD1,TRBJ1-5,TRBV7-2,-,14,CASSYRGGGQPQHF,TGTGCCAGCAGTTACAGGGGGGGAGGGCAGCCCCAGCATTTT
-,TRBJ1-5,TRBV30,-,17,CAWSVKISRQGGEPQHF,TGTGCCTGGAGTGTAAAAATTTCCCGGCAGGGCGGGGAGCCCCAGCATTTT
-,TRBJ2-1,TRBV29-1,-,12,CSAGQTYNEQFF,TGCAGCGCCGGACAGACCTACAATGAGCAGTTCTTC
TRBD2,TRBJ2-1,TRBV30,-,15,CALASGSRSYNEQFF,TGTGCCTTGGCCAGCGGGAGTCGCTCCTACAATGAGCAGTTCTTC
-,TRBJ1-5,TRBV30,-,13,CAWTESLDQPQHF,TGTGCCTGGACCGAATCCTTAGATCAGCCCCAGCATTTT
TRBD1,TRBJ1-4,TRBV30,-,15,CAWSRDRRTNEKLFF,TGTGCCTGGAGTCGGGACAGAAGAACTAATGAAAAACTGTTTTTT
-,TRBJ1-1,TRBV11-2,-,13,CASSLSTGTEAFF,TGTGCCAGCAGCTTATCGACAGGCACTGAAGCTTTCTTT
-,TRBJ2-7,TRBV2,-,12,CASSAGPRVQYF,TGTGCCAGCAGTGCCGGGCCCCGGGTGCAGTACTTC
TRBD1,TRBJ1-1,TRBV11-2,-,15,CASSPQGQGATEAFF,TGTGCCAGCAGCCCCCAAGGACAGGGGGCGACTGAAGCTTTCTTT
-,TRBJ1-1,TRBV15,-,13,CATSRDLRTEAFF,TGTGCCACCAGCAGAGATCTCCGCACTGAAGCTTTCTTT
TRBD1,TRBJ1-1,TRBV5-1,-,14,CASQGGQGRTEAFF,TGCGCCAGCCAGGGGGGACAGGGTAGAACTGAAGCTTTCTTT
TRBD1,TRBJ1-1,TRBV10-2,-,12,CASTQGGTEAFF,TGCGCCAGCACCCAGGGGGGAACTGAAGCTTTCTTT
-,TRBJ1-2,TRBV30,-,14,CAWSSWRANYGYTF,TGTGCCTGGAGTTCATGGAGGGCTAACTATGGCTACACCTTC
-,TRBJ2-7,TRBV2,-,13,CASSERLDSEQYF,TGTGCCAGCAGTGAACGGCTGGACAGCGAGCAGTACTTC
TRBD1,TRBJ2-7,TRBV3-1/TRBV3-2,-,15,CASSQPGTGVYEQYF,TGTGCCAGCAGCCAACCCGGGACAGGGGTCTACGAGCAGTACTTC
-,TRBJ1-6,TRBV3-1/TRBV3-2,-,15,CASSLNSPTNSPLHF,TGTGCCAGCAGCCTTAACAGTCCGACAAATTCACCCCTCCACTTT
TRBD1,TRBJ1-5,TRBV10-1,once,16,CASHLPSGTGDQPQHF,TGCGCCAGTCATCTGCCCTCCGGGACAGGGGATCAGCCCCAGCATTTT
-,TRBJ1-5,TRBV14,-,13,CASSQDSLQPQHF,TGTGCCAGCAGCCAAGACAGTCTACAGCCCCAGCATTTT
-,TRBJ2-5,TRBV24-1,-,15,CATSDSKESQETQYF,TGTGCCACCAGTGATTCGAAGGAGTCCCAAGAGACCCAGTACTTC
-,TRBJ2-5,TRBV5-1,-,19,CASSRLAEMTGPSEETQYF,TGCGCCAGCAGCCGATTGGCCGAAATGACAGGGCCTAGCGAAGAGACCCAGTACTTC
-,TRBJ2-2,TRBV5-1,many,14,CASSFRQSTGELFF,TGCGCCAGCAGCTTTAGACAGAGCACCGGGGAGCTGTTTTTT
-,TRBJ1-1,TRBV6-2/TRBV6-3,-,15,CASSYKGWGTTEAFF,TGTGCCAGCAGTTACAAGGGATGGGGGACCACTGAAGCTTTCTTT
-,TRBJ2-5,TRBV29-1,-,12,CSVLAMQETQYF,TGCAGCGTTCTAGCGATGCAAGAGACCCAGTACTTC
TRBD2,TRBJ2-1,TRBV5-4,-,15,CASSLGGGAYNEQFF,TGTGCCAGCAGCTTGGGCGGGGGGGCCTACAATGAGCAGTTCTTC
TRBD1,TRBJ1-1,TRBV5-4,-,13,CASSRTGNTEAFF,TGTGCCAGCAGCAGGACAGGGAACACTGAAGCTTTCTTT
-,TRBJ2-7,TRBV7-2,-,14,CASSLGFSRYEQYF,TGTGCCAGCAGCTTGGGTTTTTCGAGGTACGAGCAGTACTTC
-,TRBJ1-2,TRBV29-1,-,12,CSVIGVPYGYTF,TGCAGCGTTATAGGGGTTCCCTATGGCTACACCTTC
TRBD1,TRBJ1-1,TRBV29-1,-,12,CSSYRGNTEAFF,TGCAGCTCTTACAGGGGGAACACTGAAGCTTTCTTT
TRBD1,TRBJ1-6,TRBV11-2,-,15,CASSLRQGYNSPLHF,TGTGCCAGCAGCCTCCGACAGGGCTATAATTCACCCCTCCACTTT
TRBD1,TRBJ2-2,TRBV19,-,15,CASNEPGQTFRELFF,TGTGCCAGTAACGAACCGGGACAGACGTTTAGGGAGCTGTTTTTT
-,TRBJ2-2,TRBV5-4,few,16,CASSSGSDKGTGELFF,TGTGCCAGCAGCTCTGGGTCCGACAAAGGTACCGGGGAGCTGTTTTTT
-,TRBJ1-2,TRBV29-1,-,14,CSVPKEGSEGVYTF,TGCAGCGTTCCGAAGGAGGGCTCCGAAGGTGTCTACACCTTC